This T cell receptor (beta chain) stems from a study of graft-versus-host responses after intestinal transplantation. Study-level background: Recipients were all induced with anti-thymocyte globulin, then given tacrolimus and steroids for 2 to 3 years. General study results and limits: Some GvH clones were seen earlier in gut or blood, suggesting intestinal origin. Peak levels of circulating GvH clones tracked with early post-transplant HvG declines.

Graft specimens yielded both intraepithelial and lamina propria lymphocytes. Details on this clone: What it binds is unknown.

Repertoires were generated with immunoSEQ multiplex PCR, while TCRdb's copy carries only in-frame clones and drops some. The sample records just under 65,000 clones, around 90% being singletons. The V segment lost 4 bases and the J segment 0 bases; nucleotides outside the gene matches: 1. Germline lookup yields CDR1 MGHRA and CDR2 YSYEKL. CDR3 length: 14 residues. This material consisted of ileum tissue, taken roughly 390 days after transplant. This TCR was recovered from a human patient who received an intestinal transplant, so some T cells may come from the graft donor. The chain employs TRBV4-1 and TRBJ1-1; 8 positions agree with TRBD1. The CDR3 DNA reads TGCGCCAGCAGCCCGGACAGGGTGAACACTGAAGCTTTCTTT. Residues: CASSPDRVNTEAFF.